Included here is one TCR beta chain sequence, with context. The data stem from a study of blood T cell repertoires in COVID-19. Study summary: Specimens from acute and convalescent COVID-19 originated in the United States, Italy and Spain. PBMCs, B-cell-depleted T cells, or T cells provided the cDNA or gDNA that made up the material.

Original processing methods: By means of reference gene primer amplification, nucleated cell counts were estimated. Produced via immunoSEQ multiplex PCR; TCRdb's table is partial and in-frame only. The DNA gave D and trimming, while V, J and clone size come from that table. The data contain roughly 69,000 clones, 79% of them seen just once; the ten biggest clones take up approximately 9.3%. This CDR3 has 15 residues. Germline CDR1 and CDR2: KGHSH and LQKENI. With V trimmed by 6 bases and J by 6 bases, 12 bases remained unmatched. The specimen was peripheral blood. The receptor was derived from a woman in her forties or fifties with acute or convalescent COVID-19. The chain recombines TRBV18 with TRBJ2-3; 7 nucleotides match TRBD1. Written as DNA, the CDR3 is TGTGCCAGCTCCGCAACGACAGGGCAAGTTGATACGCAGTATTTT. This sequence encodes CASSATTGQVDTQYF.